The rows below give T cell receptor beta chains drawn from one sample of a study of OX40 agonist ivuxolimab in advanced cancers. The method was immunoSEQ multiplex PCR; TCRdb's version includes in-frame clones alone and lacks a portion of them. Of roughly 90,000 clones listed, approximately 90% are singletons. Specimen: CD4+ or CD8+ T cells sorted from blood, collected in a trial of the OX40 agonist ivuxolimab. The receptors originated from an adult with an advanced solid tumor such as melanoma, head and neck, liver or kidney cancer. The CDR3 runs from the conserved cysteine through the conserved F or W. The D gene is left open where the match is weak. A row's size may be missing; if present it is once, few, many or a size class.

abundance,d_gene,j_gene,v_gene,CDR3aa,CDR3nt
.,TRBD1,TRBJ1-2,TRBV7-9,CASSIGTGGGYGYTF,TGTGCCAGCAGCATCGGGACAGGCGGGGGCTATGGCTACACCTTC
.,TRBD1,TRBJ1-3,TRBV9,CASSVGDRGRNTIYF,TGTGCCAGCAGCGTAGGAGACAGGGGGAGAAACACCATATATTTT
.,.,TRBJ1-2,TRBV7-9,CASSFGQNYGYTF,TGTGCCAGCAGCTTTGGGCAGAACTATGGCTACACCTTC
.,TRBD2,TRBJ2-5,TRBV5-1,CASRRPGLAGGGETQYF,TGCGCCAGCAGGCGACCGGGACTAGCGGGAGGAGGTGAGACCCAGTACTTC
.,.,TRBJ2-5,TRBV30,CAWSLQGETQYF,TGTGCCTGGAGTTTGCAGGGGGAGACCCAGTACTTC
.,.,TRBJ2-1,TRBV2,CASSEDNLPYNEQFF,TGTGCCAGCAGTGAAGATAACCTACCCTACAATGAGCAGTTCTTC
.,TRBD1,TRBJ1-1,TRBV6-1,CASSELQGGGTEAFF,TGTGCCAGCAGTGAACTTCAGGGGGGCGGGACTGAAGCTTTCTTT
.,TRBD2,TRBJ2-5,TRBV5-1,CASSLGNGGNQETQYF,TGCGCCAGCAGCTTAGGTAACGGGGGGAATCAAGAGACCCAGTACTTC
.,TRBD1,TRBJ1-4,TRBV28,CASTQGAPRGEKLFF,TGTGCCAGCACCCAGGGGGCGCCCCGTGGTGAAAAACTGTTTTTT
.,.,TRBJ2-5,TRBV7-3,CASSLSGNQETQYF,TGTGCCAGCAGCTTATCCGGCAACCAAGAGACCCAGTACTTC
.,TRBD2,TRBJ2-5,TRBV18,CASSETSGSNVAGTQYF,TGTGCCAGCTCAGAGACTAGCGGGAGTAACGTCGCGGGGACCCAGTACTTC
.,TRBD1,TRBJ1-2,TRBV9,CASRSGTGDYTF,TGTGCCAGCAGATCCGGGACAGGGGACTACACCTTC
.,TRBD2,TRBJ2-5,TRBV10-2,CASRSTSGRVQETQYF,TGCGCCAGCAGATCGACTAGCGGGAGGGTACAAGAGACCCAGTACTTC
once,.,TRBJ2-5,TRBV5-6,CASSLARRRGVETQYF,TGTGCCAGCAGCTTGGCAAGGCGGAGGGGCGTCGAGACCCAGTACTTC
.,.,TRBJ2-7,TRBV9,CASSVLGDNPYEQYF,TGTGCCAGCAGCGTTTTAGGAGACAACCCCTACGAGCAGTACTTC
.,TRBD2,TRBJ2-7,TRBV7-2,CASSLGGLAGFEQYF,TGTGCCAGCAGCTTAGGCGGACTAGCGGGATTCGAGCAGTACTTC
.,TRBD2,TRBJ2-7,TRBV6-6,CASSSLAGGAGHEQYF,TGTGCCAGCAGTTCACTAGCGGGAGGGGCCGGGCACGAGCAGTACTTC
.,.,TRBJ2-7,TRBV18,CASSRQELYEQYF,TGTGCCAGCTCACGACAGGAGCTTTACGAGCAGTACTTC
.,.,TRBJ2-1,TRBV29-1,CSVEDPKYYNEQFF,TGCAGCGTTGAAGATCCCAAATATTACAATGAGCAGTTCTTC
.,TRBD2,TRBJ2-2,TRBV6-5,CASSPGTSGTGELFF,TGTGCCAGCAGTCCCGGGACTAGCGGGACCGGGGAGCTGTTTTTT
.,.,TRBJ2-2,TRBV6-1,CASSETGLNTGELFF,TGTGCCAGCAGTGAAACGGGCTTGAACACCGGGGAGCTGTTTTTT
.,.,TRBJ1-2,TRBV6-6,CASSYERAPRGGYTF,TGTGCCAGCAGTTACGAGAGGGCCCCCCGAGGAGGCTACACCTTC
.,.,TRBJ2-7,TRBV19,CASKGFDRYEQYF,TGTGCCAGTAAGGGATTCGACCGCTACGAGCAGTACTTC
.,.,TRBJ1-5,TRBV18,CASSPEQGGQPQHF,TGTGCCAGCTCACCAGAACAGGGTGGCCAGCCCCAGCATTTT
few,.,TRBJ1-5,TRBV2,CASRSLRGPKGQPQHF,TGTGCCAGCAGGTCCTTGAGGGGCCCGAAGGGTCAGCCCCAGCATTTT
.,.,TRBJ2-5,TRBV7-2,CASSLALETQYF,TGTGCCAGCAGCTTAGCCCTAGAGACCCAGTACTTC
.,.,TRBJ1-3,TRBV19,CASSTGATGNTIYF,TGTGCCAGTAGTACCGGGGCCACTGGAAACACCATATATTTT
.,.,TRBJ2-1,TRBV19,CASSAWGESYNEQFF,TGTGCCAGTAGTGCGTGGGGCGAATCCTACAATGAGCAGTTCTTC